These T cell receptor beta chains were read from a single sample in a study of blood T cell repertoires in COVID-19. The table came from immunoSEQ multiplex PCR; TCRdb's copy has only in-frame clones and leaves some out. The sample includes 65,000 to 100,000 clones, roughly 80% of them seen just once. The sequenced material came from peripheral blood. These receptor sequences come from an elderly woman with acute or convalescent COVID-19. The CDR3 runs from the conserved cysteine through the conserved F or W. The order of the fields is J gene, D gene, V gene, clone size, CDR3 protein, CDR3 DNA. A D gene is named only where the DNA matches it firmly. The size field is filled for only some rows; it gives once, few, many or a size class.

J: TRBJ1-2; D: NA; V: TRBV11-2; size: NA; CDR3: CASSLELYNYGYTF; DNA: TGTGCCAGCAGCTTAGAATTATATAACTATGGCTACACCTTC
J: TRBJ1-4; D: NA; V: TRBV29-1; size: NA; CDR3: CSVPTPRGEKLFF; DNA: TGCAGCGTCCCCACCCCTCGGGGGGAAAAACTGTTTTTT
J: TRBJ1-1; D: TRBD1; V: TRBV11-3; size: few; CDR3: CASSLAGGNPNTEAFF; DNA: TGTGCCAGCAGCTTGGCAGGGGGTAATCCGAACACTGAAGCTTTCTTT
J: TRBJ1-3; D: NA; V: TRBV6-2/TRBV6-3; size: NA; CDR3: CASSYQASGNTIYF; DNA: TGTGCCAGCAGTTACCAGGCCTCTGGAAACACCATATATTTT
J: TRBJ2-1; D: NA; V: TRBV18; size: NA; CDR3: CASSPRKLGNEQFF; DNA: TGTGCCAGCTCACCAAGGAAACTAGGAAATGAGCAGTTCTTC
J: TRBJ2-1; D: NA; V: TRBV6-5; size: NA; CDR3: CASSSQPFGQFF; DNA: TGTGCCAGCAGTTCACAGCCGTTCGGGCAGTTCTTC
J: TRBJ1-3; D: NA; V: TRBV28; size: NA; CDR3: CASTEGLFNPGDTIYF; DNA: TGTGCCAGCACTGAGGGCCTCTTCAACCCGGGAGACACCATATATTTT
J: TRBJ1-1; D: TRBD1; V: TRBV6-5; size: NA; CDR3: CASSYGDRGFTEAFF; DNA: TGTGCCAGCAGTTACGGAGACAGGGGGTTCACTGAAGCTTTCTTT
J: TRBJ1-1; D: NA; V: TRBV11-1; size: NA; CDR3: CASSPRVMNTEAFF; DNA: TGTGCCAGCAGCCCGAGGGTTATGAACACTGAAGCTTTCTTT
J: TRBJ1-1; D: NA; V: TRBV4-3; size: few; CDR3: CASSQDGGGLTFDTEAFF; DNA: TGCGCCAGCAGCCAAGATGGTGGAGGTCTTACCTTTGACACTGAAGCTTTCTTT
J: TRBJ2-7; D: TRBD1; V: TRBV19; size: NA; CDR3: CASSTTGGSYEQYF; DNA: TGTGCCAGTAGTACGACAGGGGGCTCCTACGAGCAGTACTTC
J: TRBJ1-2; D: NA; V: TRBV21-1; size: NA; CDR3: CASSTFITGTGGPRGYTF; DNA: TGTGCCAGCAGCACTTTTATTACGGGGACAGGGGGCCCCAGAGGCTACACCTTC
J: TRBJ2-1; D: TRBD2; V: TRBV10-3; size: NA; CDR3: CAIRTTSGGSTWEQFF; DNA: TGTGCCATCAGGACTACTAGCGGGGGTTCTACATGGGAGCAGTTCTTC
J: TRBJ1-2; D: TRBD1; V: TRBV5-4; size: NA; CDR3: CASSPGQGVYGYTF; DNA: TGTGCCAGCAGCCCCGGGCAGGGGGTCTATGGCTACACCTTC
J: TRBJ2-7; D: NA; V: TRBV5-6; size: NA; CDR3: CASSPSGAGYEQYF; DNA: TGTGCCAGCAGCCCTAGTGGGGCCGGCTACGAGCAGTACTTC
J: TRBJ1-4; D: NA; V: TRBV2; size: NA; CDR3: CASSDQGLVEKLFF; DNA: TGTGCCAGCAGTGATCAGGGTCTCGTCGAAAAACTGTTTTTT
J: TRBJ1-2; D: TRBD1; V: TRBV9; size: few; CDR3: CASSVAPGQGSSYTF; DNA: TGTGCCAGCAGCGTAGCCCCGGGACAGGGTTCGAGCTACACCTTC
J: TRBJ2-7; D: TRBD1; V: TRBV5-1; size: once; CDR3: CASSLDRAGEQYF; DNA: TGCGCCAGCAGCTTAGACAGGGCCGGCGAGCAGTACTTC
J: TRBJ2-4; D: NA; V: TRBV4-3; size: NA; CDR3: CASSQGYGGRTSIQYF; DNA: TGCGCCAGCAGCCAAGGATATGGGGGCAGGACGTCCATTCAGTACTTC
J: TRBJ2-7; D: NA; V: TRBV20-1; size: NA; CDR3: CSASREGASYEQYF; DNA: TGCAGTGCTAGTCGGGAGGGGGCCTCCTACGAGCAGTACTTC
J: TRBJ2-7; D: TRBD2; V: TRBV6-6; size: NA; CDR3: CASSLSAGGFSSYEQYF; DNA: TGTGCCAGCAGTCTCTCAGCGGGGGGCTTCAGCTCCTACGAGCAGTACTTC
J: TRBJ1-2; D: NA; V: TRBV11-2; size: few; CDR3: CASSPVGVESGYTF; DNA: TGTGCCAGCAGCCCAGTAGGGGTTGAGAGCGGCTACACCTTC
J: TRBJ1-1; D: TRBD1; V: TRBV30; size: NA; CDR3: CAGMRGRRGTEAFF; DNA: TGTGCCGGGATGAGGGGGCGAAGGGGTACTGAAGCTTTCTTT
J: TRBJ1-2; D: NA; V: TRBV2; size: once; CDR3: CASSERTLGRFDGYTF; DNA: TGTGCCAGCAGTGAAAGGACACTTGGCCGGTTTGATGGCTACACCTTC
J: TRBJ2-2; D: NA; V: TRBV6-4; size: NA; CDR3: CASRQGNTGELFF; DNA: TGTGCCAGCAGACAGGGGAACACCGGGGAGCTGTTTTTT
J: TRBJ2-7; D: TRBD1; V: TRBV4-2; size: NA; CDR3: CASSRQGAPASHEQYF; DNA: TGTGCCAGCAGCCGTCAGGGGGCTCCCGCCTCCCACGAGCAGTACTTC
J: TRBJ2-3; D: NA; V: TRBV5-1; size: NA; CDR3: CASSYDIADTQYF; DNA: TGCGCCAGCAGCTACGACATCGCAGATACGCAGTATTTT
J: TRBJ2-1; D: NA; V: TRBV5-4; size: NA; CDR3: CASSPRAGVVDEQFF; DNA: TGTGCCAGCAGCCCCCGGGCAGGGGTTGTTGATGAGCAGTTCTTC
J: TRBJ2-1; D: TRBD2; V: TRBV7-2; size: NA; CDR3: CASSPGSGGSYNEQFF; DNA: TGTGCCAGCAGCCCGGGTAGCGGGGGATCCTACAATGAGCAGTTCTTC
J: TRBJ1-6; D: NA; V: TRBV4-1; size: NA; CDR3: CASSQEGGRGRSENSPLHF; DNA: TGCGCCAGCAGCCAAGAGGGCGGAAGAGGGCGGTCAGAAAATTCACCCCTCCACTTT
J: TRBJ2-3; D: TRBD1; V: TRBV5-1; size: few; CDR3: CASSSLWGQGNRGTQYF; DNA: TGCGCCAGCAGCTCTTTGTGGGGACAGGGGAATCGAGGTACGCAGTATTTT
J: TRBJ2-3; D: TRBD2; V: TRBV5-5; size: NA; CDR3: CASSLARGGTTDTQYF; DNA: TGTGCCAGCAGCTTGGCGCGGGGGGGTACGACAGATACGCAGTATTTT
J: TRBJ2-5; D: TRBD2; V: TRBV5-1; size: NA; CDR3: CASSHGTSGGAGEETQYF; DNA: TGCGCCAGCAGCCACGGGACTAGCGGGGGGGCCGGGGAAGAGACCCAGTACTTC
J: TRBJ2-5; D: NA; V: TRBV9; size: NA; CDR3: CASSAKGGLETQYF; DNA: TGTGCCAGCAGCGCAAAAGGAGGCTTAGAGACCCAGTACTTC
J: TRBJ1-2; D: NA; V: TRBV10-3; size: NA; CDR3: CAISESARGYGYTF; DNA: TGTGCCATCAGTGAGTCGGCCCGCGGCTATGGCTACACCTTC
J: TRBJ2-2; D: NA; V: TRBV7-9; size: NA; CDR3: CASSLGQGGNTGELFF; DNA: TGTGCCAGCAGCTTGGGACAAGGTGGGAACACCGGGGAGCTGTTTTTT
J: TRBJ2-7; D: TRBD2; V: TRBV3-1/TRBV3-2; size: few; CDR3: CASSQDPSGGTQYF; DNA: TGTGCCAGCAGCCAAGATCCCAGCGGGGGAACACAGTACTTC
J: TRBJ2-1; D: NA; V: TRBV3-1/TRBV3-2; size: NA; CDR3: CASSQEGGSYNEQFF; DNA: TGTGCCAGCAGCCAAGAAGGGGGATCCTACAATGAGCAGTTCTTC
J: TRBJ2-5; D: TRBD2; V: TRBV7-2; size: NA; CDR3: CASSNQAGGRETQYF; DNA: TGTGCCAGCAGCAACCAGGCGGGGGGGCGGGAGACCCAGTACTTC
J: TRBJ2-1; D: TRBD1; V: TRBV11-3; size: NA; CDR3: CASSMTGGYEQFF; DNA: TGTGCCAGCAGCATGACAGGGGGGTATGAGCAGTTCTTC
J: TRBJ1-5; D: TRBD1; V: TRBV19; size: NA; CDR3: CASSTQGQGVYQPQHF; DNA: TGTGCCAGTAGTACTCAAGGACAGGGTGTCTATCAGCCCCAGCATTTT
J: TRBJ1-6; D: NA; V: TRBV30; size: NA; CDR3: CAWSVRGRDSYNSPLHF; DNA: TGTGCCTGGAGTGTACGGGGAAGGGATTCCTATAATTCACCCCTCCACTTT
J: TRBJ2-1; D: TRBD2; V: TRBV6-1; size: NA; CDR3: CASSELAGAYNEQFF; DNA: TGTGCCAGCAGTGAGTTAGCGGGGGCGTACAATGAGCAGTTCTTC
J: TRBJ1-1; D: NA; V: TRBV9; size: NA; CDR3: CASSVRRTMGTEAFF; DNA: TGTGCCAGCAGCGTAAGGAGGACGATGGGCACTGAAGCTTTCTTT
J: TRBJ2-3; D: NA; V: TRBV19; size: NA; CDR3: CASSHGPGTLGTDTQYF; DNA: TGTGCCAGTAGTCACGGGCCCGGGACACTCGGCACAGATACGCAGTATTTT
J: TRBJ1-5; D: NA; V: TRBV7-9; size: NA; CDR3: CASSFDSLDQPQHF; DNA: TGTGCCAGCAGCTTTGACAGTCTAGATCAGCCCCAGCATTTT